The 8 T cell receptor beta chains below all came from one sample that was sequenced in a study of cytomegalovirus exposure and HLA in healthy donors. Researchers ran the PCR with 60 Vbeta and 13 Jbeta primers. Measured with immunoSEQ multiplex PCR; TCRdb has only the in-frame clones, and not every one. The sample lists 100,000 to 150,000 clones; approximately 87% were seen once. The sequenced sample was PBMCs. The receptors shown here come from a woman under 40 in good health and CMV-seronegative.

The CDR3 sequence is CAGDRGRAGYTF. CDR3 coding DNA: TGTGCCGGAGACAGGGGGCGCGCCGGCTACACCTTC. The chain carries TRBV12-1 and TRBJ1-2; whether TRBD1, the table's D call, matches the DNA was not checked. TRBV12-1 is labeled a pseudogene. This CDR3 has 12 residues.

The chain links TRBV7-2 to TRBJ1-2, with D perhaps TRBD1 (5 bases). The germline V gene has CDR1 SGHTA and CDR2 FQGNSA. The V end lost 1 base, the J end lost 7 bases, and 22 bases lay between the germline ends. CDR3 length: 17 amino acids. CDR3 bases: TGTGCCAGCAGCTTAGGAGTGGGGGGTGCGGGTGCGGCTGGCTACACCTTC. Translating it yields CASSLGVGGAGAAGYTF.

This clone is a singleton in its sample. Relative to the germline gene, one junction end is altered; a read error may explain this. V is TRBV7-8 and J is TRBJ2-3, with 7 bases aligning to TRBD2. Germline V gives CDR1 SGHVS, CDR2 FQNEAQ. This CDR3 has 17 amino acids. Here the CDR3 reads CASSIIRGVTLTDTQCF. CDR3 coding DNA: TGTGCCAGCAGCATTATTCGGGGGGTAACACTCACAGATACGCAGTGTTTT.

The rearrangement links TRBV19 to TRBJ1-1; TRBD1 matches at 8 bases. V trimming: 6 bases; J trimming: 1 base; junction bases outside the gene matches: 7. CDR3 size: 15 residues. Per germline, CDR1 LNHDA and CDR2 SQIVND (reference sequence). The CDR3 is CASRDRTGPNTEAFF. The DNA for the CDR3 is TGTGCCAGTAGAGACCGGACAGGGCCGAACACTGAAGCTTTCTTT.

V usage is TRBV19 and J usage is TRBJ1-1, with 7 bases fitting TRBD1. V dropped 7 bases and J dropped 4; count of bases not matched to a gene: 6. This CDR3 is 13 amino acids long. Germline V gene sequence: CDR1 LNHDA, CDR2 SQIVND (reference sequence). The CDR3: CASTRDSPTEAFF. Here the CDR3 DNA reads TGTGCCAGTACCCGGGACAGCCCCACTGAAGCTTTCTTT.

V and J are TRBV7-9 and TRBJ2-1, with 8 bases identical to TRBD2. The CDR3 length is 13 residues. V trimming: 2 bases; J trimming: 12 bases; junction bases outside the gene matches: 6. The germline V gene has CDR1 SEHNR and CDR2 FQNEAQ (reference sequence). DNA for the CDR3: TGTGCCAGCAGCTTATGGATGGCGGGAGGGCAGTTCTTC. Amino acids: CASSLWMAGGQFF.

This chain links TRBV11-2 with TRBJ2-7, with D perhaps TRBD2 (6 bases). The CDR3 is 16 amino acids. Germline CDR1 SGHAT, CDR2 FQNNGV. Trimming removed 1 base from V and 4 bases from J, with 17 bases in between. CDR3 protein: CASSLGRGTHEYEQYF. CDR3 DNA: TGTGCCAGCAGCTTAGGTCGCGGGACCCACGAGTACGAGCAGTACTTC.

Turning to this clone: One end of the junction is discordant with germline, which a read error may explain. The DNA of the CDR3 is TGTTCCAGCAGCCTTGGACTAGCGGGGGGGCCGGGCACAGATACGCAGTATTTT. Amino acids: CSSSLGLAGGPGTDTQYF. The V and J genes are TRBV7-9 and TRBJ2-3; 15 bases are a match to TRBD2. The CDR3 runs 18 residues. From germline, CDR1 is SEHNR and CDR2 FQNEAQ (reference sequence). Combining the CDR3 with reference TRBV7-9 and TRBJ2-3 gives the whole variable domain DTGVSQNPRHKITKRGQNVTFRCDPISEHNRLYWYRQTLGQGPEFLTYFQNEAQLEKSRLLSDRFSAERPKGSFSTLEIQRTEQGDSAMYLCSSSLGLAGGPGTDTQYFGPGTRLTVL.